This T cell receptor (beta chain) is from a study of T cell changes during pregnancy in multiple sclerosis. Only in-frame clones appear in the TCRdb table, and some are missing; sequencing was by immunoSEQ multiplex PCR. The top ten clones hold 5.9% of a sample with about 44,000 clones, 85% to 90% of them seen once. Germline V gives CDR1 MRHNA, CDR2 SNTAGT. Between the trimmed V and J ends, which lost 0 bases and 8 bases, there was a span of 13 bases. The length of the CDR3 is 14 residues. This chain links TRBV6-4 with TRBJ1-2; no clear D. Material: CD8+ T cells from peripheral blood mononuclear cells, obtained after pregnancy. The receptor's source is a female donor in good health, enrolled as a control in a pregnancy study. CDR3 in DNA: TGTGCCAGCAGTGACTCGGGAGGCGTTCAGGGCTACACCTTC. Protein: CASSDSGGVQGYTF.